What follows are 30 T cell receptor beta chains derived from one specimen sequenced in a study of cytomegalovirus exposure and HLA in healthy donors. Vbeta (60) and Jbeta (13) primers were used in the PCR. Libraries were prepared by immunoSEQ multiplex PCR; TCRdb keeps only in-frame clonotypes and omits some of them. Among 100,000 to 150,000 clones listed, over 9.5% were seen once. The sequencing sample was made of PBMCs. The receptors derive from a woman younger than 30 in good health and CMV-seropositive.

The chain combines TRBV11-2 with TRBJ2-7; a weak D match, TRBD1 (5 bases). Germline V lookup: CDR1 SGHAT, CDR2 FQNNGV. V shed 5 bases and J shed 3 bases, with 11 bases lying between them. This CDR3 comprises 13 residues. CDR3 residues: CASSPGRLYEQYF. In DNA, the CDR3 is TGTGCCAGCAGCCCAGGGCGGCTCTACGAGCAGTACTTC. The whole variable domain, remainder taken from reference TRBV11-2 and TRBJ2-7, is EAGVAQSPRYKIIEKRQSVAFWCNPISGHATLYWYQQILGQGPKLLIQFQNNGVVDDSQLPKDRFSAERLKGVDSTLKIQPAKLEDSAVYLCASSPGRLYEQYFGPGTRLTVT.

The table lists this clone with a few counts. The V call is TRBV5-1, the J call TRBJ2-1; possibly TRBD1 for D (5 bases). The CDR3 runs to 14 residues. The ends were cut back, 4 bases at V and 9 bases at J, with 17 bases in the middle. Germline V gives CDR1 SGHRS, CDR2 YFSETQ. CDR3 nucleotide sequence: TGCGCCAGCAGCGACCAGGGTGGCAACGCTGAGCAGTTCTTC. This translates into CASSDQGGNAEQFF.

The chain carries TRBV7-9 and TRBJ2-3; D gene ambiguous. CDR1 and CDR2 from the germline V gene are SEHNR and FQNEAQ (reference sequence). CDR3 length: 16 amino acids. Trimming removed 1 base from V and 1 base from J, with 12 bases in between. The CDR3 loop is CASSLVGLRGTDTQYF. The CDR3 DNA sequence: TGTGCCAGCAGCTTAGTGGGCCTCCGTGGCACAGATACGCAGTATTTT.

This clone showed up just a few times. CDR3 in DNA: TGCGCCAGCAGCTTACCAGGGTCTCGACAGCCCCAGCATTTT. This sequence encodes CASSLPGSRQPQHF. This chain links TRBV4-1 with TRBJ1-5; a weak D match, TRBD1 (5 bases). Deletions cut 5 bases from V and 7 bases from J, with 15 bases between. Germline-derived CDR1 and CDR2 are MGHRA and YSYEKL. CDR3 size: 14 residues.

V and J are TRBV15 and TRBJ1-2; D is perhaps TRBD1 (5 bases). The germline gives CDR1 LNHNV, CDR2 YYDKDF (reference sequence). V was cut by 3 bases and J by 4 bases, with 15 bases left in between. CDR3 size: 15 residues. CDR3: CATSRSGSGGYGYTF. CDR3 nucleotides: TGTGCCACCAGCAGGTCAGGGTCGGGAGGCTATGGCTACACCTTC. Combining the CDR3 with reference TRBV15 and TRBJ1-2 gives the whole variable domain DAMVIQNPRYQVTQFGKPVTLSCSQTLNHNVMYWYQQKSSQAPKLLFHYYDKDFNNEADTPDNFQSRRPNTSFCFLDIRSPGLGDTAMYLCATSRSGSGGYGYTFGSGTRLTVV.

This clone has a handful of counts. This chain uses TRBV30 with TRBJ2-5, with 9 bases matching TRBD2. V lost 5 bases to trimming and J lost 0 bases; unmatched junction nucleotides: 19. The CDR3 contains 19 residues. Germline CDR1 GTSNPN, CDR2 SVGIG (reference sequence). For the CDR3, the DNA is TGTGCCTGGCTGGGGGGGGTAGCGGGAGTTCCTGAGGACCAAGAGACCCAGTACTTC. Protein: CAWLGGVAGVPEDQETQYF.

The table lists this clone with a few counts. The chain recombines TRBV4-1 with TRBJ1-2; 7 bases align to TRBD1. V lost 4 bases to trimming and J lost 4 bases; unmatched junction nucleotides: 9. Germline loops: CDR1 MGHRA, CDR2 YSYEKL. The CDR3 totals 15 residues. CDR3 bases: TGCGCCAGCAGCCCTAGCAGGGGGTTGGCCTATGGCTACACCTTC. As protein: CASSPSRGLAYGYTF.

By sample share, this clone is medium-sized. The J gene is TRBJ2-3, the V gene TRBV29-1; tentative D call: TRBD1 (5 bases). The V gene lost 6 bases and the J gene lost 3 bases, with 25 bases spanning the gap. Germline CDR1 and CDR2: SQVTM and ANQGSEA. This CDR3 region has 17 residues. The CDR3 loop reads CSVAGGDWGLDTDTQYF. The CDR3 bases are TGCAGCGTCGCAGGTGGGGATTGGGGCTTGGATACAGATACGCAGTATTTT.

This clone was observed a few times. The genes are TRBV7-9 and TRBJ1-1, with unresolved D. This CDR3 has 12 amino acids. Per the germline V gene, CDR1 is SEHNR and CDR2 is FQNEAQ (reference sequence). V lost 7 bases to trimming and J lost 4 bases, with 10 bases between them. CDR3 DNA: TGTGCCAGCAACAGCTTCGGCACTGAAGCTTTCTTT. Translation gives CASNSFGTEAFF.

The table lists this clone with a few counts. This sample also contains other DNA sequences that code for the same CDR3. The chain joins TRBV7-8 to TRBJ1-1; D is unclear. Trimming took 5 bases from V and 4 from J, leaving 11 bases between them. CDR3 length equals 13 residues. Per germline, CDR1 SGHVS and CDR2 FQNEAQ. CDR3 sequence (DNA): TGTGCCAGCAGCGCTACGGGGAGCACTGAAGCTTTCTTT. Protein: CASSATGSTEAFF.

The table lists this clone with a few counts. The chain's CDR3 is CANHRGFYGYTF. DNA for the CDR3: TGTGCCAACCACAGGGGATTCTATGGCTACACCTTC. The chain carries TRBV19 and TRBJ1-2, with 7 positions matching TRBD1. The CDR3 has 12 residues. In germline, CDR1 is LNHDA, CDR2 SQIVND (reference sequence). Germline trimming cut 10 bases from V and 4 bases from J; bases unmatched to any gene: 6. Based on the CDR3 plus reference TRBV19 and TRBJ1-2, the full variable domain is DGGITQSPKYLFRKEGQNVTLSCEQNLNHDAMYWYRQDPGQGLRLIYYSQIVNDFQKGDIAEGYSVSREKKESFPLTVTSAQKNPTAFYLCANHRGFYGYTFGSGTRLTVV.

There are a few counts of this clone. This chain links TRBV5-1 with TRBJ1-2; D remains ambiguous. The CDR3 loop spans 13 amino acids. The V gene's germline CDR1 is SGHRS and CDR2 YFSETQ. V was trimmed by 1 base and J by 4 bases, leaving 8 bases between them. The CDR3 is CASSLSQSYGYTF. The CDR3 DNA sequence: TGCGCCAGCAGCTTGTCACAGTCCTATGGCTACACCTTC.

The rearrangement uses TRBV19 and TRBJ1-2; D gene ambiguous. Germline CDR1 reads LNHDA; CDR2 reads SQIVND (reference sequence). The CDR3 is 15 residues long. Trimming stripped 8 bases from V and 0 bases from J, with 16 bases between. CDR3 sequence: CASRISGVTNYGYTF. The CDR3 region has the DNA TGTGCCAGTCGGATATCCGGAGTGACTAACTATGGCTACACCTTC.

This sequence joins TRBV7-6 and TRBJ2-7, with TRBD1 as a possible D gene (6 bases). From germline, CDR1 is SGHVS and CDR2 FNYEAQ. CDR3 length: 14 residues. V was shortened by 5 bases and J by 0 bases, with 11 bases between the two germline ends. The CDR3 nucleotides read TGTGCCAGCAGCCTACTAGGGGGCTCCTACGAGCAGTACTTC. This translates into CASSLLGGSYEQYF.

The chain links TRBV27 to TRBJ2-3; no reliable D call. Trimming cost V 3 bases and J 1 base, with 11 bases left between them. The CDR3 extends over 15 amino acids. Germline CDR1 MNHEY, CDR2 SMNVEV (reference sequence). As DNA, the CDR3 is TGTGCCAGCAGTTTGCCCGCTAGAGGCACAGATACGCAGTATTTT. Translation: CASSLPARGTDTQYF.

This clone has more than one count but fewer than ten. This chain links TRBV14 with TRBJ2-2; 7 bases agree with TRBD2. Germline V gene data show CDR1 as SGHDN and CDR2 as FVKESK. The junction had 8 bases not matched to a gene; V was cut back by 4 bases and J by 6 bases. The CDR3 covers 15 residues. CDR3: CASSLGLLGAGELFF. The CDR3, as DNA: TGTGCCAGCAGCCTGGGACTATTGGGTGCCGGGGAGCTGTTTTTT.

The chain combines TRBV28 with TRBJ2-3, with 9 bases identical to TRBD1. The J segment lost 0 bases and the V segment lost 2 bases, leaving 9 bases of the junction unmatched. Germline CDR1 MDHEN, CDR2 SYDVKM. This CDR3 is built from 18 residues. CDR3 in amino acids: CASSLAPGQGTSTDTQYF. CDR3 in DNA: TGTGCCAGCAGTTTAGCCCCGGGACAGGGTACTAGCACAGATACGCAGTATTTT.

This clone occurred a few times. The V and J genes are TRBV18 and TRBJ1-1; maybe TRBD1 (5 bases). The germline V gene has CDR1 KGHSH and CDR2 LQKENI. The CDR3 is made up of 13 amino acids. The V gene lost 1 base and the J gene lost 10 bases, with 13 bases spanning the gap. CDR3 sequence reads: CASSPLTGVRAFF. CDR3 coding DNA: TGTGCCAGCTCACCACTTACGGGGGTGAGAGCTTTCTTT.

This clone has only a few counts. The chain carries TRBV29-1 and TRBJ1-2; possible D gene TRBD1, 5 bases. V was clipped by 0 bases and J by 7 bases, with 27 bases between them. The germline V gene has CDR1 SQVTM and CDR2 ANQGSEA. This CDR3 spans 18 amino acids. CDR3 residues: CSVEEKSRVQSWGVGYTF. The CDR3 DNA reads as TGCAGCGTTGAAGAAAAATCCAGGGTTCAGTCTTGGGGCGTTGGCTACACCTTC.

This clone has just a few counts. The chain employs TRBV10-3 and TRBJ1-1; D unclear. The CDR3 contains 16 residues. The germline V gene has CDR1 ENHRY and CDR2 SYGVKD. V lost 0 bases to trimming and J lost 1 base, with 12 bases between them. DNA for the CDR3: TGTGCCATCAGTGAGTCCGTAGACATCGGGAACACTGAAGCTTTCTTT. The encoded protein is CAISESVDIGNTEAFF.

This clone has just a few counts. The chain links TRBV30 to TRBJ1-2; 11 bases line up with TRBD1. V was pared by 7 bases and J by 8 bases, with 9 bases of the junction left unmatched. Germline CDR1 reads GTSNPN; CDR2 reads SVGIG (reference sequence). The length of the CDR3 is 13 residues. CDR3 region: CAFPWTGGRGYTF. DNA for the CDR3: TGTGCCTTCCCATGGACAGGGGGCAGGGGCTACACCTTC. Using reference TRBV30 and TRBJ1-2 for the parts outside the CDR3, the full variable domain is SQTIHQWPATLVQPVGSPLSLECTVEGTSNPNLYWYRQAAGRGLQLLFYSVGIGQISSEVPQNLSASRPQDRQFILSSKKLLLSDSGFYLCAFPWTGGRGYTFGSGTRLTVV.

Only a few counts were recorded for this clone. CDR3 DNA: TGTGCCAGCAGTTTTCTGTCTTCCTCCTACGAGCAGTACTTC. Protein sequence: CASSFLSSSYEQYF. The gene calls are TRBV28 and TRBJ2-7; D gene unclear. Trimming took 3 bases from V and 0 from J, leaving 9 bases between them. The V gene's germline CDR1 is MDHEN and CDR2 SYDVKM. This CDR3 has 14 residues.

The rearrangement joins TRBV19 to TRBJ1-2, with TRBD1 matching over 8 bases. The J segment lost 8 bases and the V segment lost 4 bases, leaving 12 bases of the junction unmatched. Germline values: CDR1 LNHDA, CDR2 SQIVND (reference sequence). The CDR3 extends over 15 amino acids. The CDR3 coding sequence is TGTGCCAGTAGTACGTCCGGGACAGGCGGCGGAGGCTACACCTTC. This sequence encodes CASSTSGTGGGGYTF.

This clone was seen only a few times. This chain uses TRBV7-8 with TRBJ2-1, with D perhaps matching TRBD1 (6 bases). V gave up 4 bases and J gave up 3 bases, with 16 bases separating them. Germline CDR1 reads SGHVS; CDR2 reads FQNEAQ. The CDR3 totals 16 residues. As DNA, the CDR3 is TGTGCCAGCAGCTCCCCTATAGACAGGAACTACAATGAGCAGTTCTTC. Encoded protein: CASSSPIDRNYNEQFF.

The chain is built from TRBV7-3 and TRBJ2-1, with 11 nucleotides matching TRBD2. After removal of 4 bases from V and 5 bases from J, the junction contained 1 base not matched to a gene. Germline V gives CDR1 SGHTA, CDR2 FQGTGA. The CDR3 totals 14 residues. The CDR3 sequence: CASSSGLADNEQFF. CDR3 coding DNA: TGTGCCAGCAGCTCGGGACTAGCGGACAATGAGCAGTTCTTC.

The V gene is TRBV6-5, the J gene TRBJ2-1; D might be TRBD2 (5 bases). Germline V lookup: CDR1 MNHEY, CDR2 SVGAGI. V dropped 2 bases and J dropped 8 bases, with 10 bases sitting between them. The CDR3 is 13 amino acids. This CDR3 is CASSYGERDEQFF. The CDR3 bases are TGTGCCAGCAGTTACGGGGAGAGAGATGAGCAGTTCTTC.

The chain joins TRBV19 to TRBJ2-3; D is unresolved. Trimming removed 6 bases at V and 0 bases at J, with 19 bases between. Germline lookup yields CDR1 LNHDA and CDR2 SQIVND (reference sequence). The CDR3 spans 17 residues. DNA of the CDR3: TGTGCCAGTAGCTCGATGAGAGGAGACTCTAGCACAGATACGCAGTATTTT. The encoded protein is CASSSMRGDSSTDTQYF.

The CDR3, as DNA: TGTGCCAGCAGTGAAGAGGGACTAGCGGGAGACGAGCAGTACTTC. It specifies CASSEEGLAGDEQYF. The V and J genes are TRBV2 and TRBJ2-7; 14 bases align to TRBD2. Per the germline V gene, CDR1 is SNHLY and CDR2 is FYNNEI. The CDR3 totals 15 residues. V dropped 1 base and J dropped 5; count of bases not matched to a gene: 1.

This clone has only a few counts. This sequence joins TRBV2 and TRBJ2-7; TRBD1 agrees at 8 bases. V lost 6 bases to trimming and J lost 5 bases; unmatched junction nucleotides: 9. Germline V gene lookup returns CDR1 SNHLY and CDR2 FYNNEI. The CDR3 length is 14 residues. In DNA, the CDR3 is TGTGCCAGCAGGGGACAGGTACTTTCGGACGAGCAGTACTTC. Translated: CASRGQVLSDEQYF. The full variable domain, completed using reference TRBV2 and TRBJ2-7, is EPEVTQTPSHQVTQMGQEVILRCVPISNHLYFYWYRQILGQKVEFLVSFYNNEISEKSEIFDDQFSVERPDGSNFTLKIRSTKLEDSAMYFCASRGQVLSDEQYFGPGTRLTVT.

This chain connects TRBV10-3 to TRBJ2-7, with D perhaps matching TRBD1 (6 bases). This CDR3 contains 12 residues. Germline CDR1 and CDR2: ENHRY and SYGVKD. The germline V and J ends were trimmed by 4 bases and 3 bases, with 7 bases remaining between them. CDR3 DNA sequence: TGTGCCATCAGTGGGGACATCTACGAGCAGTACTTC. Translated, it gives CAISGDIYEQYF.